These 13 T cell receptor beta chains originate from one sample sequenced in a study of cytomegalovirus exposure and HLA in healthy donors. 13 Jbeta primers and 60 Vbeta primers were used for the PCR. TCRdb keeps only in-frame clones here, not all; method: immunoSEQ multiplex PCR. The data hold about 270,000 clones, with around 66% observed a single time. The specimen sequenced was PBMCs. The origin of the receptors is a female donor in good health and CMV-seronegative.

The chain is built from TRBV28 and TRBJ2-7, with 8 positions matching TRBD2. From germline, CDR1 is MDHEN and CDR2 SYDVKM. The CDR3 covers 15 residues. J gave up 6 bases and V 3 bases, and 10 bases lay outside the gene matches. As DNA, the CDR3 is TGTGCCAGCAGTTTTGTAAGTGGAGCGGGAGTCGAGCAGTACTTC. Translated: CASSFVSGAGVEQYF.

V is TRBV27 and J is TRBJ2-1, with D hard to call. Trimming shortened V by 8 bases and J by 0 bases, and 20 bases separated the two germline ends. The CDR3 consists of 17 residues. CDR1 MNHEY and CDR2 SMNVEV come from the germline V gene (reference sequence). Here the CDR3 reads CASYLLGGESSYNEQFF. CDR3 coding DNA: TGTGCCAGCTACCTCCTAGGCGGAGAAAGCTCCTACAATGAGCAGTTCTTC.

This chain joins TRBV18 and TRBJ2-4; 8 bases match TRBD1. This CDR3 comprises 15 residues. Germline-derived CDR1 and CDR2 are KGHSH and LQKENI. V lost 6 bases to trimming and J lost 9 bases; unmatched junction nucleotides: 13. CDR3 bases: TGTGCCAGCTCTCCTGTAGGGCAGGGGGCGCGCATTCAGTACTTC. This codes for CASSPVGQGARIQYF. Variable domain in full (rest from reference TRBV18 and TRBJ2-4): NAGVMQNPRHLVRRRGQEARLRCSPMKGHSHVYWYRQLPEEGLKFMVYLQKENIIDESGMPKERFSAEFPKEGPSILRIQQVVRGDSAAYFCASSPVGQGARIQYFGAGTRLSVL.

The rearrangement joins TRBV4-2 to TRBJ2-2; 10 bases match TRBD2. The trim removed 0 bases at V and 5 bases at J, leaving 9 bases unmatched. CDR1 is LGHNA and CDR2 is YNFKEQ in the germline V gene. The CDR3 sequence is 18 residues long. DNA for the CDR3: TGTGCCAGCAGCCAAGAAGGAACTAGCGGGACACTTACCGGGGAGCTGTTTTTT. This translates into CASSQEGTSGTLTGELFF.

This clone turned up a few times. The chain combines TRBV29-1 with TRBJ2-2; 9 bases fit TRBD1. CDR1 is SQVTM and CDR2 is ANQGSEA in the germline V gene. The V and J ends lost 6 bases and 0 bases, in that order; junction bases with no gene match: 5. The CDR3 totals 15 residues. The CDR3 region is CSVNRGRTNTGELFF. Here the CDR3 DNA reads TGCAGCGTAAACAGGGGGCGAACGAACACCGGGGAGCTGTTTTTT.

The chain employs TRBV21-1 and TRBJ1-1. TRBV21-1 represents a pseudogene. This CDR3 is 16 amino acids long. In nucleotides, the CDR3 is TGTGCCAGCAGCAAACGTATGGGGGGGCGCGGGACTGAAGCTTTCTTT. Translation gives CASSKRMGGRGTEAFF.

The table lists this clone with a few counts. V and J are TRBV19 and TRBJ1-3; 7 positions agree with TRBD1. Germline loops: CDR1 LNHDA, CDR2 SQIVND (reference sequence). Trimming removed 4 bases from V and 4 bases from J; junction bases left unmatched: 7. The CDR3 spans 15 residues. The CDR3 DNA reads TGTGCCAGTAGTACGGCCCGGACAGGCGGAAACACCATATATTTT. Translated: CASSTARTGGNTIYF.

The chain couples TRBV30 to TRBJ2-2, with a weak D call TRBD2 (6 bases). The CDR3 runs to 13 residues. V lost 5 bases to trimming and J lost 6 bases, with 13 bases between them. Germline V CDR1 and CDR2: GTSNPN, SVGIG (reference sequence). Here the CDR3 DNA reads TGTGCCTGGGGGGGGAGCGGGCCCGGGGAGCTGTTTTTT. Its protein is CAWGGSGPGELFF.

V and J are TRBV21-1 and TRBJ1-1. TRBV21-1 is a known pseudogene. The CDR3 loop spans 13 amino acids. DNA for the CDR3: TGTGCCAGCAGCATATCGACGGGTAGTGAAGCTTTCTTT. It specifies CASSISTGSEAFF.

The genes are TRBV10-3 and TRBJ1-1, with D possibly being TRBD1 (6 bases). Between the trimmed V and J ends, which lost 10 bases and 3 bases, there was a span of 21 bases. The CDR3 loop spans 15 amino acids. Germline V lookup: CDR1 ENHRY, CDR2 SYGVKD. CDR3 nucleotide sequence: TGTGCCACTCAACCGCCCAGGGGCGCGGACACTGAAGCTTTCTTT. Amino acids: CATQPPRGADTEAFF.

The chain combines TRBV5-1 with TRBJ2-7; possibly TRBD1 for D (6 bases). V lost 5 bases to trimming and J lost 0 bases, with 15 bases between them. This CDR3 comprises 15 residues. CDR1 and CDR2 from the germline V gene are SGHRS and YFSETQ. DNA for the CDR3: TGCGCCAGCAGGGAACAGGGCCAAAGCTCCTACGAGCAGTACTTC. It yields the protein CASREQGQSSYEQYF.

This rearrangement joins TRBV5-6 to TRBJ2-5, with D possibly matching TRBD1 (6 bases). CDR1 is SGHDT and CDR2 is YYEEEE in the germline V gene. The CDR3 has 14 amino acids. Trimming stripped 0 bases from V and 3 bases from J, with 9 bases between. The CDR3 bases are TGTGCCAGCAGCTTGGTGGCAGGGGAAGAGACCCAGTACTTC. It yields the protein CASSLVAGEETQYF.

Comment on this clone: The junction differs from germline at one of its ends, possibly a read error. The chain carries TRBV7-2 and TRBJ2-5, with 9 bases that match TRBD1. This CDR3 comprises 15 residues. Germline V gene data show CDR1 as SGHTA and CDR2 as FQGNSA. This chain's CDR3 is CASSADIRQGVGGNF. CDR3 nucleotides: TGTGCCAGCAGCGCTGATATAAGACAGGGGGTCGGGGGCAACTTC.